This TCR beta chain comes out of a study of beta chain features in type 1 diabetes. Reverse transcription of all isolated RNA meant that expressed TCRB transcripts were sequenced. The data were produced by immunoSEQ multiplex PCR, yet TCRdb's version contains in-frame clones alone and is incomplete. Seen here are about 5,700 clones, about four fifths observed once, and the top ten hold roughly 2.1%. CDR1 is KGHSH, CDR2 LQKENI, per germline. The CDR3 spans 16 residues. V was clipped by 3 bases and J by 0 bases, with 15 bases between them. One heparinised draw, averaging around 120 mL, was taken per donor. It was via CD45RO/CCR7/CD25/CD127/CD95/CD27 that CD4+ naive, central memory, regulatory and stem cell-like memory cells were sorted. Each of the sorted populations had a purity greater than 95%. This clone was detected a few times.

The source material was Tregs from blood. The chain is built from TRBV18 and TRBJ2-7, with D possibly TRBD1 on 6 matching bases. The receptor comes from a man younger than 30 in good health. The DNA for the CDR3 is TGTGCCAGCTCACCTATTGCCGGACAGAGCTCCTACGAGCAGTACTTC. It codes for CASSPIAGQSSYEQYF.